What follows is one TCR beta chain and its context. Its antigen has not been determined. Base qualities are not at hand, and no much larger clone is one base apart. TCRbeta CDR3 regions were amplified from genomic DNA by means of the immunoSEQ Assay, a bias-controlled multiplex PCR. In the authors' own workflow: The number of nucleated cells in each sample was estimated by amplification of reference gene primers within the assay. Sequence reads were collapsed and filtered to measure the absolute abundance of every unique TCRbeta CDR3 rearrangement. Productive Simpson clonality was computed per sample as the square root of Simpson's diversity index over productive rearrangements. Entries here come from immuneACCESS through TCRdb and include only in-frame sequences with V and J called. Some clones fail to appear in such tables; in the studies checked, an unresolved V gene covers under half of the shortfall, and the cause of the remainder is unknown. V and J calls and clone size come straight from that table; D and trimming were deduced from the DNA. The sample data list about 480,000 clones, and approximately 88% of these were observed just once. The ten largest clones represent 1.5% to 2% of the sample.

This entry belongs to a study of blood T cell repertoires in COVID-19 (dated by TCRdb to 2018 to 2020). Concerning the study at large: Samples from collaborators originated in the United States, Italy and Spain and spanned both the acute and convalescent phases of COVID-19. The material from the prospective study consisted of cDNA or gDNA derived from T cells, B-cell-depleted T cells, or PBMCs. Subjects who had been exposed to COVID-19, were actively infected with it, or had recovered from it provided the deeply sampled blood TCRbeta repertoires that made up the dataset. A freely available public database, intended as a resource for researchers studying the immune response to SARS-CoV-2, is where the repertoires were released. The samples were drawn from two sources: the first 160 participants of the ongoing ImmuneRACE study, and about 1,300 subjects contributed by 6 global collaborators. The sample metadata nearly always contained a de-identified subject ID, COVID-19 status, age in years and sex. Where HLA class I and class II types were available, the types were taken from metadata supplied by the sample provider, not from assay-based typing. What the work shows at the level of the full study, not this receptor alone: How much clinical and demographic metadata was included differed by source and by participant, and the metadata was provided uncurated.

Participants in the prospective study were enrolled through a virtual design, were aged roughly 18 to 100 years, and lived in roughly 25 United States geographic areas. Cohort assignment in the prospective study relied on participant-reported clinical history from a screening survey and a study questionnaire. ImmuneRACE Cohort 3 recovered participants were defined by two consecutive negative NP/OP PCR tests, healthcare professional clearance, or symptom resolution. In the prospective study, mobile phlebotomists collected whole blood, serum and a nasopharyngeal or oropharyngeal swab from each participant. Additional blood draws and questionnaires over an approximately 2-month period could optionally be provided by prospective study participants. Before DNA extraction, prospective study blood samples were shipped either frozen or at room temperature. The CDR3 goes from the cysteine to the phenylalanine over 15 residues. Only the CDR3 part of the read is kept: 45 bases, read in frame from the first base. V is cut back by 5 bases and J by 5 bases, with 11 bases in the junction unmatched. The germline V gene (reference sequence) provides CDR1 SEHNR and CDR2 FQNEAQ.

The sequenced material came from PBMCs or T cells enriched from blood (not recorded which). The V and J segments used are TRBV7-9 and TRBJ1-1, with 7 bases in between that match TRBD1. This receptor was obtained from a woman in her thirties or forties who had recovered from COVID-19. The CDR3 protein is CASSPGPTGRTEAFF. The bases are TGTGCCAGCAGCCCCGGACCGACAGGGAGGACTGAAGCTTTCTTT. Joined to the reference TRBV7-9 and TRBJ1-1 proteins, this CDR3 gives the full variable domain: DTGVSQNPRHKITKRGQNVTFRCDPISEHNRLYWYRQTLGQGPEFLTYFQNEAQLEKSRLLSDRFSAERPKGSFSTLEIQRTEQGDSAMYLCASSPGPTGRTEAFFGQGTRLTVV.